The 19 T cell receptor beta chains presented below share a single source sample, sequenced in a study of blood T cell repertoires in COVID-19. The data were produced by immunoSEQ multiplex PCR, yet TCRdb's version contains in-frame clones alone and is incomplete. The table lists about 180,000 clones, roughly 77% of them singletons, with about 12% in the top ten. Input material: peripheral blood. The receptors stem from an elderly woman with COVID-19, enrolled during active disease.

The chain has TRBV18 and TRBJ2-1, with D possibly matching TRBD1 (6 bases). Germline CDR1 reads KGHSH; CDR2 reads LQKENI. V was pared by 2 bases and J by 5 bases, with 13 bases between. There are 15 residues in the CDR3. The DNA of the CDR3 is TGTGCCAGCTCACCAACCTGGGGACAAAACAATGAGCAGTTCTTC. Translated: CASSPTWGQNNEQFF.

CDR3 residues: CASSLGQTATNEKLFF. As DNA, the CDR3 is TGTGCCAGCAGCTTAGGACAGACTGCAACTAATGAAAAACTGTTTTTT. J is TRBJ1-4 and V is TRBV11-3; D is possibly TRBD1 (5 bases). CDR1 is SGHNT and CDR2 is YENEEA in the germline V gene. The V end lost 1 base, the J end lost 0 bases, and 9 bases lay between the germline ends. This CDR3 is built from 16 residues.

This clone was seen only once. The chain carries TRBV10-3 and TRBJ2-2; TRBD1 is a possible D gene (6 bases). Germline V gene data show CDR1 as ENHRY and CDR2 as SYGVKD. V dropped 4 bases and J dropped 6 bases, with 12 bases sitting between them. The CDR3 runs to 14 residues. The DNA for the CDR3 is TGTGCCATCAGTGGTACAGGGATCGCCGGGGAGCTGTTTTTT. Its protein product is CAISGTGIAGELFF.

The chain carries TRBV7-2 and TRBJ1-1; D gene uncertain. Germline V gene data show CDR1 as SGHTA and CDR2 as FQGNSA. This CDR3 region has 13 residues. Deletions cut 1 base from V and 4 bases from J, with 7 bases between. CDR3 residues: CASSLGGGTEAFF. CDR3 DNA: TGTGCCAGCAGCTTAGGAGGCGGCACTGAAGCTTTCTTT.

The chain combines TRBV2 with TRBJ2-1; TRBD2 matches 11 bases. Germline V gene sequence: CDR1 SNHLY, CDR2 FYNNEI. With 5 bases clipped from V and 2 bases from J, the junction kept 11 bases outside the gene matches. The CDR3 is 18 residues long. CDR3 nucleotides: TGTGCCAGCAGTCAATCGCTAGCGGGGGGCTACCCCTACAATGAGCAGTTCTTC. Translated: CASSQSLAGGYPYNEQFF.

The V gene is TRBV5-8, the J gene TRBJ2-1; D might be TRBD2 (5 bases). Trimming cost V 0 bases and J 7 bases, with 11 bases left between them. The CDR3 spans 14 residues. Germline V gene lookup returns CDR1 SGHTS and CDR2 YDEGEE. The CDR3 loop reads CASSLDMSGNEQFF. CDR3 coding DNA: TGTGCCAGCAGCTTGGACATGTCGGGGAATGAGCAGTTCTTC.

The gene calls are TRBV27 and TRBJ2-1, with 9 nucleotides matching TRBD2. CDR3 length: 15 amino acids. V shed 6 bases, J shed 5 bases, and the junction held 8 bases outside the gene matches. The germline gives CDR1 MNHEY, CDR2 SMNVEV (reference sequence). The CDR3 DNA follows: TGTGCCAGCAGCCCCGGGCTAGCGGGGCACAATGAGCAGTTCTTC. As protein: CASSPGLAGHNEQFF.

The chain has TRBV7-3 and TRBJ1-2; the D gene is possibly TRBD1 (5 bases). The CDR3 extends over 16 amino acids. Germline V gives CDR1 SGHTA, CDR2 FQGTGA. Trimming pared 5 bases from V and 10 bases from J, leaving 26 bases between. CDR3 amino acids: CASSPNLAGGEKTYTF. As DNA, the CDR3 is TGTGCCAGCAGCCCAAACCTCGCGGGAGGGGAGAAGACCTACACCTTC.

This chain links TRBV7-5 with TRBJ2-3; TRBD2, the table's D call, lacks a check against the DNA. TRBV7-5 is termed a pseudogene. This CDR3 is built from 16 residues. CDR3 sequence: CARSSLAYTWTDTQYF. The CDR3, as DNA: TGTGCCAGAAGCTCGCTAGCGTACACTTGGACAGATACGCAGTATTTT.

The V gene is TRBV5-1, the J gene TRBJ2-3, with 13 bases that match TRBD2. This CDR3 comprises 16 residues. Germline assignment: CDR1 SGHRS and CDR2 YFSETQ. Trimming removed 4 bases from V and 5 bases from J; junction bases left unmatched: 7. The CDR3 is CASSTGTSGVVDTQYF. CDR3 DNA sequence: TGCGCCAGCAGCACAGGGACTAGCGGGGTGGTAGATACGCAGTATTTT.

The V call is TRBV4-1, the J call TRBJ2-7; the match to TRBD1 covers 7 bases. The CDR3 has 15 residues. Germline V gene sequence: CDR1 MGHRA, CDR2 YSYEKL. After removal of 4 bases from V and 5 bases from J, the junction contained 11 bases not matched to a gene. Here the CDR3 reads CASSLRDNTGDEQYF. CDR3 DNA: TGCGCCAGCAGCCTCCGCGACAACACAGGGGACGAGCAGTACTTC.

This clone was seen a few times. This chain uses TRBV28 with TRBJ1-5; TRBD1 matches 7 bases. V shed 6 bases, J shed 6 bases, and the junction held 8 bases outside the gene matches. The CDR3 sequence is 14 residues long. From germline, CDR1 is MDHEN and CDR2 SYDVKM. CDR3 in amino acids: CASSAVQGGQPQHF. The CDR3 DNA reads TGTGCCAGCAGCGCGGTTCAGGGGGGTCAGCCCCAGCATTTT.

This sequence joins TRBV6-2 or TRBV6-3 and TRBJ2-1; 9 bases are a match to TRBD1. The ends lost 4 bases at V and 9 bases at J; junction bases unmatched: 4. There are 13 residues in the CDR3. Germline V gives CDR1 MNHEY, CDR2 SVGEGT. The CDR3 region has the DNA TGTGCCAGCAGTTGGGACAGGGTTACTGAGCAGTTCTTC. This translates into CASSWDRVTEQFF.

The V call is TRBV11-2, the J call TRBJ1-6; D is possibly TRBD1 (5 bases). V lost 6 bases, J lost 5 bases, and 11 bases lay in between. CDR1 and CDR2 from the germline V gene are SGHAT and FQNNGV. The CDR3 has 14 amino acids. The CDR3 protein is CASSRLRDNSPLHF. Here the CDR3 DNA reads TGTGCCAGCAGTCGTCTCAGGGATAATTCACCCCTCCACTTT.

This chain joins TRBV10-1 and TRBJ2-7; perhaps TRBD1 as D (5 bases). The V gene lost 2 bases and the J gene lost 5 bases, with 22 bases spanning the gap. The germline gives CDR1 WNHNN, CDR2 SYGVQD (reference sequence). The CDR3 sequence is 17 residues long. CDR3 in amino acids: CASSETSQGPRGNEQYF. CDR3 DNA sequence: TGCGCCAGCAGTGAGACTTCTCAGGGCCCCCGAGGTAACGAGCAGTACTTC.

In this sample, this clone turned up a few times. The gene calls are TRBV5-1 and TRBJ2-1; D gene uncertain. V was clipped by 5 bases and J by 5 bases, with 14 bases between them. CDR3 size: 14 residues. Looked up from germline, CDR1 is SGHRS and CDR2 is YFSETQ. CDR3 loop: CASSINVGDNEQFF. CDR3 sequence (DNA): TGCGCCAGCAGTATTAATGTGGGCGACAATGAGCAGTTCTTC. The full variable domain, in which reference TRBV5-1 and TRBJ2-1 provide the parts outside the CDR3, is KAGVTQTPRYLIKTRGQQVTLSCSPISGHRSVSWYQQTPGQGLQFLFEYFSETQRNKGNFPGRFSGRQFSNSRSEMNVSTLELGDSALYLCASSINVGDNEQFFGPGTRLTVL.

This clone was detected only a few times. The chain employs TRBV2 and TRBJ2-1; 11 positions match TRBD2. The CDR3 is made up of 14 amino acids. The ends lost 9 bases at V and 5 bases at J; junction bases unmatched: 6. Germline V gene data show CDR1 as SNHLY and CDR2 as FYNNEI. CDR3 loop: CASSLAGVDNEQFF. CDR3 nucleotides: TGTGCCAGTTCACTAGCGGGAGTGGACAATGAGCAGTTCTTC.

J is TRBJ2-7 and V is TRBV28; D uncertain. The V end was cut by 4 bases, the J end by 1 base, with 17 bases between. Germline V CDR1 and CDR2: MDHEN, SYDVKM. This CDR3 is 16 amino acids long. CDR3 region: CASSSPRLIGSYEQYF. CDR3 coding DNA: TGTGCCAGCAGTTCGCCCAGACTGATCGGGTCCTACGAGCAGTACTTC.

This sequence joins TRBV19 and TRBJ1-3, with TRBD1 as a possible D gene (5 bases). Trimming took off 2 bases at V and 0 bases at J, with 8 bases between the two ends. CDR3 size: 15 residues. Germline V lookup: CDR1 LNHDA, CDR2 SQIVND (reference sequence). The CDR3, as DNA: TGTGCCAGTAGTATAATGGGGCCCTCTGGAAACACCATATATTTT. Protein product: CASSIMGPSGNTIYF.